This T cell receptor (beta chain) was captured in a study of blood T cell repertoires in COVID-19. Study details: Spain, Italy and the United States supplied samples that represented acute and convalescent COVID-19. T cells, B-cell-depleted T cells, or PBMCs provided the cDNA or gDNA that served as material.

Source study methods: Nucleated cell counts were estimated from reference gene primer amplification. The protocol was immunoSEQ multiplex PCR, while the TCRdb copy is restricted to in-frame clones and leaves out a portion. V and J calls and clone size follow that table, whereas D and trimming were derived from the DNA. The repertoire consists of about 210,000 clones, with under 90% occurring once and the leading ten covering 2.5% to 3%. Only a few counts were recorded for this clone. Sequenced input: peripheral blood. This clonotype originated in a woman aged 40 to 50 with active or convalescent COVID-19.

The CDR3 bases are TGTGCCAGCAGCTTGATGGGACAGAGCAATCAGCCCCAGCATTTT. Its protein product is CASSLMGQSNQPQHF. J is TRBJ1-5 and V is TRBV5-5, with TRBD1 matching 7 bases. J gave up 1 base and V 1 base, and 2 bases lay outside the gene matches. The CDR3 has 15 residues. The germline V gene has CDR1 SGHKS and CDR2 YYEKEE (reference sequence).